These 31 T cell receptor beta chains were all obtained from the same sample, sequenced in a study of T cells in Graves' hyperthyroidism and ophthalmopathy. The source material, RNA transcripts, was used to amplify TCR beta CDR3 regions. Carried out on the TCR CDR3, a first-round RT-PCR used the HTBI primer set. TCRdb ran MiXCR on the multiplex PCR reads and lists one entry per CDR3 protein. Of hundreds of thousands of distinct CDR3 sequences listed, about 15% are singletons. Specimen: blood. The receptor set was obtained from a woman younger than 30 with Graves' hyperthyroidism.

This clonotype was detected only a few times. The chain links TRBV6-9 to TRBJ2-1, with 13 positions matching TRBD2. Germline CDR1 and CDR2: MNHGY and SVAAGI. The CDR3 contains 18 residues. V gave up 3 bases and J gave up 7 bases; unmatched junction bases: 12. CDR3 in DNA: TGTGCCAGCAGTTACCCCATTGGGACTAGCGGGAAGGATAATGAGCAGTTCTTC. It specifies CASSYPIGTSGKDNEQFF.

This clonotype was observed many times. The chain recombines TRBV28 with TRBJ2-1, with TRBD2 as a possible D gene (5 bases). The CDR3 covers 15 residues. The V and J ends lost 3 bases and 10 bases respectively, with 19 bases between them. Per the germline V gene, CDR1 is MDHEN and CDR2 is SYDVKM. The CDR3, as DNA: TGTGCCAGCAGTTTTCCCGTTGGAGGAGTATGGGAGCAGTTCTTC. Translating it yields CASSFPVGGVWEQFF.

The sample holds a few counts of this clonotype. This chain links TRBV10-3 with TRBJ2-2; D is tentatively TRBD1 or TRBD2 (5 bases each). Germline loops: CDR1 ENHRY, CDR2 SYGVKD. The V end was cut by 6 bases, the J end by 6 bases, with 5 bases between. The CDR3 has 11 amino acids. CDR3 in amino acids: CAIRGAGELFF. The CDR3 nucleotides are TGTGCCATCAGGGGGGCCGGGGAGCTGTTTTTT.

This clonotype was observed many times. The chain uses TRBV7-2 and TRBJ2-3; no reliable D call. Germline-derived CDR1 and CDR2 are SGHTA and FQGNSA. The CDR3 runs 13 residues. V lost 8 bases, J lost 1 base, and 10 bases lay in between. The CDR3 loop is CASAPQGTDTQYF. CDR3 nucleotides: TGTGCCAGCGCCCCACAAGGCACAGATACGCAGTATTTT.

This clonotype was counted a few times. This may be a read error, as it is one base from a much larger clone. The gene calls are TRBV9 and TRBJ1-1, with TRBD1 identical over 7 bases. Trimming at V came to 3 bases and at J to 5 bases, leaving 7 bases not matched to a gene. This CDR3 has 14 amino acids. Per germline, CDR1 SGDLS and CDR2 YYNGEE. DNA of the CDR3: TGTGCCAGCAGCGGGGGGGCAGGGGGGACTGAAGCTTTCTTT. This codes for CASSGGAGGTEAFF.

This clonotype was counted many times. The J gene is TRBJ1-2, the V gene TRBV27, with TRBD1 identical over 9 bases. Germline V CDR1 and CDR2: MNHEY, SMNVEV (reference sequence). CDR3 length equals 16 residues. With V trimmed by 8 bases and J by 3 bases, 13 bases remained unmatched. The CDR3 spells CASPFFWRDRDYGYTF. The CDR3 nucleotides are TGTGCCAGCCCATTCTTCTGGCGGGACAGGGACTATGGCTACACCTTC.

There are a few counts of this clonotype. The chain has TRBV27 and TRBJ2-7, with D perhaps TRBD1 (7 bases). V lost 6 bases and J 6 bases, leaving 12 bases between the germline ends. Germline CDR1 MNHEY, CDR2 SMNVEV (reference sequence). The CDR3 has 12 residues. CDR3 in amino acids: CASRDRRAEQYF. The CDR3 region has the DNA TGTGCCAGCAGGGACAGGAGGGCCGAGCAGTACTTC.

This chain joins TRBV5-4 and TRBJ2-3; perhaps D is TRBD1 or TRBD2 (6 bases each). With 1 base removed from V and 3 bases from J, the gap between germline ends came to 9 bases. The CDR3 covers 14 residues. Germline values: CDR1 SGHNT, CDR2 YYREEE (reference sequence). The CDR3 coding sequence is TGTGCCAGCAGCTTGCCGGGGGCAACAGATACGCAGTATTTT. This sequence encodes CASSLPGATDTQYF.

The CDR3 DNA reads as TGTGCCAGCAGCATACTAGCGACTTCCTACAATGAGCAGTTCTTC. Amino acids: CASSILATSYNEQFF. J is TRBJ2-1 and V is TRBV7-9, with 7 bases that match TRBD2. Germline V gene data show CDR1 as SEHNR and CDR2 as FQNEAQ (reference sequence). This CDR3 is built from 15 residues. Trimming cost V 5 bases and J 1 base; bases outside gene matches: 5.

This clonotype was picked up many times. This sequence joins TRBV10-1 and TRBJ1-3; D is undetermined. In germline, CDR1 is WNHNN, CDR2 SYGVQD (reference sequence). Trimming removed 3 bases from V and 0 bases from J, with 9 bases in between. The CDR3 spans 15 residues. The CDR3 protein is CASSDPLYSGNTIYF. The CDR3, as DNA: TGCGCCAGCAGTGACCCTCTGTACTCTGGAAACACCATATATTTT.

This clonotype was found many times. The V and J genes are TRBV11-3 and TRBJ2-3; TRBD2 matches 11 bases. The V gene end was trimmed by 7 bases and the J gene end by 2 bases; junction bases not matched to a gene: 8. This CDR3 region has 16 residues. Germline values: CDR1 SGHNT, CDR2 YENEEA. CDR3 sequence (DNA): TGTGCCAGCAACCAACGACTAGCGGGGAACACAGATACGCAGTATTTT. This codes for CASNQRLAGNTDTQYF.

This clonotype occurred a few times. This chain joins TRBV6-1 and TRBJ2-5; no clear D gene. The CDR3 is 13 residues long. Trimming stripped 10 bases from V and 4 bases from J, with 16 bases between. Looked up from germline, CDR1 is MNHNS and CDR2 is SASEGT. For the CDR3, the DNA is TGTGCCACCATCCCCCAAGCTCGAGAGACCCAGTACTTC. Protein sequence: CATIPQARETQYF.

The rearrangement uses TRBV6-9 and TRBJ2-1; 7 positions match TRBD2. Unmatched junction bases numbered 9, after V lost 3 bases and J lost 7 bases. The CDR3 is made up of 15 amino acids. The germline V gene has CDR1 MNHGY and CDR2 SVAAGI. This chain's CDR3 is CASSYRGVGGNEQFF. CDR3 in DNA: TGTGCCAGCAGTTACCGTGGGGTGGGGGGGAATGAGCAGTTCTTC.

The genes are TRBV7-9 and TRBJ2-7, with 8 bases that match TRBD2. The V segment lost 6 bases and the J segment 3 bases; nucleotides outside the gene matches: 10. The germline gives CDR1 SEHNR, CDR2 FQNEAQ (reference sequence). This CDR3 has 15 residues. The CDR3 protein is CASRPPGTSHYEQYF. In DNA, the CDR3 is TGTGCCAGCAGACCCCCAGGGACTAGTCACTACGAGCAGTACTTC.

The chain is built from TRBV24-1 and TRBJ2-2; D gene unclear. Trimming removed 2 bases at V and 2 bases at J, with 5 bases between. Germline CDR1 reads KGHDR; CDR2 reads SFDVKD. The CDR3 is made up of 14 amino acids. CDR3 bases: TGTGCCACCAGTGATTCGCCCAACACCGGGGAGCTGTTTTTT. Protein sequence: CATSDSPNTGELFF.

This chain links TRBV27 with TRBJ2-3; 8 nucleotides line up with TRBD2. Germline V gives CDR1 MNHEY, CDR2 SMNVEV (reference sequence). Losses at the gene ends were 3 bases for V and 8 bases for J; bases not matched to a gene: 7. This CDR3 has 14 amino acids. The CDR3 loop reads CASSFAGGGGTQYF. In DNA, the CDR3 is TGTGCCAGCAGTTTCGCGGGGGGCGGAGGTACGCAGTATTTT.

This clonotype occurred many times. This sequence joins TRBV4-1 and TRBJ2-1, with TRBD2 identical over 8 bases. The CDR3 runs to 14 residues. Germline CDR1 is MGHRA and CDR2 is YSYEKL. The V and J ends lost 1 base and 6 bases, in that order; junction bases with no gene match: 2. The CDR3 protein is CASSQGTSFNEQFF. CDR3 nucleotides: TGCGCCAGCAGCCAAGGGACTAGCTTCAATGAGCAGTTCTTC.

The genes are TRBV20-1 and TRBJ2-7; TRBD2 matches 12 bases. The germline CDR1 and CDR2 sequences are DFQATT and SNEGSKA (reference sequence). This CDR3 has 19 amino acids. Germline trimming cut 5 bases from V and 0 bases from J; bases unmatched to any gene: 17. The CDR3 sequence: CSASRSLRPSGRVSYEQYF. The CDR3 DNA is TGCAGTGCTTCCCGATCCCTGCGGCCTAGCGGGAGGGTCTCCTACGAGCAGTACTTC.

This clonotype was found a few times. The gene calls are TRBV12-3 or TRBV12-4 and TRBJ2-1, with D possibly matching TRBD2 (6 bases). V lost 6 bases to trimming and J lost 2 bases, with 17 bases between them. CDR3 length: 16 amino acids. Here the CDR3 DNA reads TGTGCCAGCAGGATGCCGGGACTGGGTACCTACAATGAGCAGTTCTTC. Translated: CASRMPGLGTYNEQFF.

In this sample, this clonotype turned up many times. The chain couples TRBV2 to TRBJ2-2; 8 bases fit TRBD2. The CDR3 loop spans 15 amino acids. Germline CDR1 SNHLY, CDR2 FYNNEI. V dropped 3 bases and J dropped 6; count of bases not matched to a gene: 6. The CDR3 region has the DNA TGTGCCAGCAGTGACGTTAGCGGGGCTGCCGGGGAGCTGTTTTTT. This encodes CASSDVSGAAGELFF.

This clonotype was counted at least ten times. The rearrangement uses TRBV20-1 and TRBJ2-7, with 14 bases that match TRBD2. The CDR3 length is 17 residues. Losses at the gene ends were 2 bases for V and 0 bases for J; bases not matched to a gene: 6. Germline V gives CDR1 DFQATT, CDR2 SNEGSKA (reference sequence). The CDR3 region is CSARLRTSGRISYEQYF. As DNA, the CDR3 is TGCAGTGCTAGATTACGGACTAGCGGGAGGATCTCCTACGAGCAGTACTTC.

This clonotype was counted many times. The chain carries TRBV24-1 and TRBJ2-3, with a tentative D call TRBD2 (6 bases). This CDR3 is 16 amino acids long. V lost 3 bases and J lost 2, with 14 bases in between. CDR1 and CDR2 from the germline V gene are KGHDR and SFDVKD. DNA for the CDR3: TGTGCCACCAGTGATCCAGCGGGTCCTAACACAGATACGCAGTATTTT. It is translated as CATSDPAGPNTDTQYF.

This clonotype was seen a few times. The chain has TRBV16 and TRBJ1-3; tentatively, D is TRBD1 (6 bases). CDR1 is KGHSY and CDR2 is FQNENV in the germline V gene. The V and J ends lost 2 bases and 0 bases respectively, with 8 bases between them. The CDR3 contains 15 residues. The CDR3 region has the DNA TGTGCCAGCAGCCAAGGACAGCACTCTGGAAACACCATATATTTT. Translation gives CASSQGQHSGNTIYF.

This clonotype was recorded a few times. The chain uses TRBV19 and TRBJ2-2, with D unclear. The V end was cut by 3 bases, the J end by 7 bases, with 21 bases between. Germline V CDR1 and CDR2: LNHDA, SQIVND (reference sequence). The CDR3 runs 17 residues. DNA for the CDR3: TGTGCCAGTAGTATCAGTGTCGGGTCACCCCTAGGCGGGGAGCTGTTTTTT. Residues: CASSISVGSPLGGELFF.

Many counts were recorded for this clonotype. The V call is TRBV6-5, the J call TRBJ2-1, with TRBD1 matching 9 bases. V lost 0 bases to trimming and J lost 5 bases; unmatched junction nucleotides: 5. CDR1 is MNHEY, CDR2 SVGAGI, per germline. The CDR3 consists of 16 residues. CDR3 loop: CASSYSIGQGNNEQFF. CDR3 nucleotides: TGTGCCAGCAGTTACTCGATTGGACAGGGGAACAATGAGCAGTTCTTC.

The CDR3 nucleotides read TGTGCCAGCAGTTTATCCCCTTCAGCGGGAGGGGAGACCCAGTACTTC. It encodes CASSLSPSAGGETQYF. This chain uses TRBV27 with TRBJ2-5, with 10 nucleotides matching TRBD2. V was pared by 0 bases and J by 5 bases, with 6 bases of the junction left unmatched. The CDR3 has 16 amino acids. CDR1 and CDR2 from the germline V gene are MNHEY and SMNVEV (reference sequence).

This clonotype was recorded many times. CDR3 nucleotide sequence: TGTGCCAGCAGGCTCGTAGAGGTACAGCCCCAGCATTTT. This codes for CASRLVEVQPQHF. The gene calls are TRBV6-2 or TRBV6-3 and TRBJ1-5, with no clear D. Per the germline V gene, CDR1 is MNHEY and CDR2 is SVGEGT. V lost 6 bases, J lost 7 bases, and 13 bases lay in between. The length of the CDR3 is 13 residues.

This clonotype was observed many times. The chain links TRBV2 to TRBJ2-7, with TRBD2 as a possible D gene (5 bases). CDR1 and CDR2 from the germline V gene are SNHLY and FYNNEI. The length of the CDR3 is 13 residues. Trimming pared 7 bases from V and 2 bases from J, leaving 12 bases between. CDR3 residues: CASMRAATYEQYF. Written as DNA, the CDR3 is TGTGCCAGCATGCGAGCGGCAACCTACGAGCAGTACTTC.

Only a few counts were recorded for this clonotype. The CDR3 DNA sequence: TGCAGTGCTAGAGCCCCCCTGGGGATCAGTTCACCCCTCCACTTT. Its translation is CSARAPLGISSPLHF. The chain combines TRBV20-1 with TRBJ1-6; no clear D. Trimming took 1 base from V and 9 from J, leaving 16 bases between them. The CDR3 is 15 residues long. The germline V gene has CDR1 DFQATT and CDR2 SNEGSKA (reference sequence).

As to this clonotype: Just one base apart from a much larger clone, this may be a read error. The chain is built from TRBV7-9 and TRBJ2-7, with 7 bases aligning to TRBD2. The CDR3 has 15 residues. V trimming: 3 bases; J trimming: 1 base; junction bases outside the gene matches: 6. CDR1 and CDR2 (germline): SEHNR, FQNEAQ (reference sequence). The CDR3 nucleotides read TGTGCCAGCAGCTTTCGGCCTAGCGGATCCTACGAGCAGTACTTC. Translation gives CASSFRPSGSYEQYF.

This clonotype was picked up many times. This chain connects TRBV5-5 to TRBJ1-4, with D unresolved. Germline CDR1 is SGHKS and CDR2 is YYEKEE (reference sequence). The CDR3 has 16 residues. V lost 4 bases, J lost 0 bases, and 13 bases lay in between. The DNA of the CDR3 is TGTGCCAGCAGCACCGGACGGGTTGCAACTAATGAAAAACTGTTTTTT. Protein sequence: CASSTGRVATNEKLFF.